Given below is one T cell receptor (beta chain) in context. The record originates from a study of blood T cell repertoires in COVID-19. CDR1 and CDR2 from the germline V gene are MNHEY and SMNVEV (reference sequence). V lost 3 bases to trimming and J lost 2 bases, with 13 bases between them. This CDR3 is built from 15 residues. The repertoire was sequenced with immunoSEQ multiplex PCR; TCRdb's copy has only in-frame clones and lacks some. The sample contains nearly 350,000 clones, 88% of which appear only once. The rearrangement joins TRBV27 to TRBJ2-5, with D perhaps TRBD1 (6 bases). Specimen: peripheral blood. This TCR was recovered from a woman in her seventies with COVID-19, enrolled during active disease. The CDR3 is CASSFQHRAQETQYF. The CDR3, as DNA: TGTGCCAGCAGTTTTCAACACAGGGCACAAGAGACCCAGTACTTC.